The sequence of this TCR beta chain was determined in a study of shared clonotypes between healthy human individuals. Study-level information: Per donor, CD8 memory used one plate, CD8 naive used two, CD4 memory used three and CD4 naive used three. Notes on the study in general: Rarefaction curves obtained for sorted subsets showed sequencing incomplete despite large depth.

The trim removed 4 bases at V and 5 bases at J, leaving 5 bases unmatched. Germline V gene lookup returns CDR1 MNHNS and CDR2 SASEGT. The CDR3 loop spans 16 amino acids. For sorted subsets, 200 ng DNA per replicate equaled approximately 30,000 T cell genomes. Some clones are missing from TCRdb's copy, which holds only in-frame ones; the method was immunoSEQ multiplex PCR. The sample carries about 2.5 million clones, 80% to 95% recorded once. Of note for this clone: No antigen is known for it.

V and J are TRBV6-1 and TRBJ2-2, with TRBD2 matching 12 bases. The origin of this receptor is a man in his late teens or twenties in good health. Some clones in this sample may be carry-over from other donors' samples. Material: naive CD4+ T cells from PBMCs. Subset given: CD45RA+ positively selected. The CDR3 bases are TGTGCCAGCAGTGCACTAGCGGGAGGTTATACCGGGGAGCTGTTTTTT. Translating it yields CASSALAGGYTGELFF.